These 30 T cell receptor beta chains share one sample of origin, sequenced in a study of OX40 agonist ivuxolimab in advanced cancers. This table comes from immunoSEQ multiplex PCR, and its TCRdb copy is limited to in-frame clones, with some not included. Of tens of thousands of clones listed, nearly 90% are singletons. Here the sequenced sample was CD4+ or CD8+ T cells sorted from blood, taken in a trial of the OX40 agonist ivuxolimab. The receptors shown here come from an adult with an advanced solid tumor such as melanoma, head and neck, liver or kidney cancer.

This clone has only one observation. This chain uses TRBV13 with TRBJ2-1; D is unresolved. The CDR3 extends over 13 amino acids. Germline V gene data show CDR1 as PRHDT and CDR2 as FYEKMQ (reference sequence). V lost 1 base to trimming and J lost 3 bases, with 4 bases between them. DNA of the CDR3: TGTGCCAGCAGCTTAGTGGGCTACAATGAGCAGTTCTTC. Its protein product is CASSLVGYNEQFF.

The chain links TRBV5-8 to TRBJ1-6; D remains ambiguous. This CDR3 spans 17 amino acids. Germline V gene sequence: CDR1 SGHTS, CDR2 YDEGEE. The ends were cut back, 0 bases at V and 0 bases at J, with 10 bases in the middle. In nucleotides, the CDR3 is TGTGCCAGCAGCTTGGCCACGGGGTACTCCTATAATTCACCCCTCCACTTT. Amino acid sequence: CASSLATGYSYNSPLHF. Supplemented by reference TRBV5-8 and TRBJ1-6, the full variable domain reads EAGVTQSPTHLIKTRGQQATLRCSPISGHTSVYWYQQALGLGLQFLLWYDEGEERNRGNFPPRFSGRQFPNYSSELNVNALELEDSALYLCASSLATGYSYNSPLHFGNGTRLTVT.

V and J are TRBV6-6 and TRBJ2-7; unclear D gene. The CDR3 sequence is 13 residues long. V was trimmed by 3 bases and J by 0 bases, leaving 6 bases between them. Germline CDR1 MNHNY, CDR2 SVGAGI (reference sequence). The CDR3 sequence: CASSYASSYEQYV. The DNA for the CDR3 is TGTGCCAGCAGTTATGCAAGCTCCTACGAGCAGTACGTC.

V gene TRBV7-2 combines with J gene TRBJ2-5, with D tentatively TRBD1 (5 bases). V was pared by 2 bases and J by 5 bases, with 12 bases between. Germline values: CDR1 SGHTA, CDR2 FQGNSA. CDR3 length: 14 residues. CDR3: CASSLKDKWETQYF. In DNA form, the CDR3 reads TGTGCCAGCAGCTTAAAGGACAAGTGGGAGACCCAGTACTTC. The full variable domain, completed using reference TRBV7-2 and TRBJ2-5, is GAGVSQSPSNKVTEKGKDVELRCDPISGHTALYWYRQSLGQGLEFLIYFQGNSAPDKSGLPSDRFSAERTGGSVSTLTIQRTQQEDSAVYLCASSLKDKWETQYFGPGTRLLVL.

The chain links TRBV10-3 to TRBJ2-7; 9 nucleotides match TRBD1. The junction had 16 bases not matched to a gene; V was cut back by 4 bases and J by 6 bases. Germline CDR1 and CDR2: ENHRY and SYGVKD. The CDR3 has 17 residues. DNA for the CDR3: TGTGCCATCAGTGGGGGACCGGGACAGGGTTTCGCGAGCGAGCAGTACTTC. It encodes CAISGGPGQGFASEQYF.

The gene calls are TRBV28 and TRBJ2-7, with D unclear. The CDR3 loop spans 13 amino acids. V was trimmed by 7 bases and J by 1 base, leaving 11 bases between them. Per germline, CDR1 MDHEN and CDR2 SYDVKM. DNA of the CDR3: TGTGCCAGCAATATGGCGGATTCCTACGAGCAGTACGTC. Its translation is CASNMADSYEQYV.

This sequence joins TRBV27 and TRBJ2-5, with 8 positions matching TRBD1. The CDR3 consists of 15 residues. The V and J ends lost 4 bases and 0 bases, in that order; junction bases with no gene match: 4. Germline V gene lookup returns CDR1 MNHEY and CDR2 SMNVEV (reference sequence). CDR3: CASSSHRGYQETQYF. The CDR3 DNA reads TGTGCCAGCAGTTCTCACAGGGGGTACCAAGAGACCCAGTACTTC.

This CDR3 reads CASSLGTGANQPQHF. CDR3 in DNA: TGTGCCAGCAGCTTAGGGACAGGGGCCAATCAGCCCCAGCATTTT. V gene TRBV7-9 combines with J gene TRBJ1-5; 9 nucleotides agree with TRBD1. V shed 1 base and J 3 bases; nucleotides not matched to a gene: 1. The CDR3 consists of 15 residues. Germline V lookup: CDR1 SEHNR, CDR2 FQNEAQ (reference sequence). The entire variable domain, with the rest obtained from reference TRBV7-9 and TRBJ1-5, is as follows: DTGVSQNPRHKITKRGQNVTFRCDPISEHNRLYWYRQTLGQGPEFLTYFQNEAQLEKSRLLSDRFSAERPKGSFSTLEIQRTEQGDSAMYLCASSLGTGANQPQHFGDGTRLSIL.

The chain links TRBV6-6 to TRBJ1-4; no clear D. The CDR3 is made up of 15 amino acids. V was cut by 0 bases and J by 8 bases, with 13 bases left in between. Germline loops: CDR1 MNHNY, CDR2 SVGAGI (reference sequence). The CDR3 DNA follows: TGTGCCAGCAGTTACTCGACCCCATCTGGCGAAAAACTGTTTTTT. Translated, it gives CASSYSTPSGEKLFF.

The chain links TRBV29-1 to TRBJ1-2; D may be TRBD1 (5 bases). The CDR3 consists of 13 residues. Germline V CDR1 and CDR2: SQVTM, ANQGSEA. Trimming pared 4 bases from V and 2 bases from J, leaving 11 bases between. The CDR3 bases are TGCAGCGTTGCCGGGGCCACCAACTATGGCTACACCTTC. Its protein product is CSVAGATNYGYTF. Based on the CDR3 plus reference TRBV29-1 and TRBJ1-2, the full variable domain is SAVISQKPSRDICQRGTSLTIQCQVDSQVTMMFWYRQQPGQSLTLIATANQGSEATYESGFVIDKFPISRPNLTFSTLTVSNMSPEDSSIYLCSVAGATNYGYTFGSGTRLTVV.

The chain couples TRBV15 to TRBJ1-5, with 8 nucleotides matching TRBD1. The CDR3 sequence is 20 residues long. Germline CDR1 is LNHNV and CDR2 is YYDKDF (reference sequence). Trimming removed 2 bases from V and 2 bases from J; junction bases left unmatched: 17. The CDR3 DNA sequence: TGTGCCACCAGCAGAATACTTGGGACAGGCACTTATAGTGGCAATCAGCCCCAGCATTTT. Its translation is CATSRILGTGTYSGNQPQHF.

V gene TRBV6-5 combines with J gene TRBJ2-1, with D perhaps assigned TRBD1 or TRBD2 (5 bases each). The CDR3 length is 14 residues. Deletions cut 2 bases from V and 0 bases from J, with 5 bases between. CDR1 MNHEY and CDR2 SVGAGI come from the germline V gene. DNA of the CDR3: TGTGCCAGCAGTTACGGGGGCTCCTACAATGAGCAGTTCTTC. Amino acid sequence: CASSYGGSYNEQFF.

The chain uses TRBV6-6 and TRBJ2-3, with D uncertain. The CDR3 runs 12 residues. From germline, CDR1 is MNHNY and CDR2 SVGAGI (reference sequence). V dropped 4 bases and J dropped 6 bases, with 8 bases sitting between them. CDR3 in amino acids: CASSSYIDTQYF. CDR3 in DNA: TGTGCCAGCAGTTCCTACATTGATACGCAGTATTTT.

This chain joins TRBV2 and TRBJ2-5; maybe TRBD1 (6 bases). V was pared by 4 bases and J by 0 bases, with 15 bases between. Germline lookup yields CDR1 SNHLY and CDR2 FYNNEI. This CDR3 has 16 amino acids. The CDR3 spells CASSGTGHLYQETQYF. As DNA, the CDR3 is TGTGCCAGCAGTGGAACGGGACACTTGTACCAAGAGACCCAGTACTTC. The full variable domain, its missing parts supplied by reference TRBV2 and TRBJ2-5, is EPEVTQTPSHQVTQMGQEVILRCVPISNHLYFYWYRQILGQKVEFLVSFYNNEISEKSEIFDDQFSVERPDGSNFTLKIRSTKLEDSAMYFCASSGTGHLYQETQYFGPGTRLLVL.

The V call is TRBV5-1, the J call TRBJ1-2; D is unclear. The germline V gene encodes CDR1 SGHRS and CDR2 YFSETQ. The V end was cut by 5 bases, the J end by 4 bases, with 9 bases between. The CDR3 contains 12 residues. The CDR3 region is CASSSGSYGYTF. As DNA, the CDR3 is TGCGCCAGCAGTTCCGGAAGCTATGGCTACACCTTC.

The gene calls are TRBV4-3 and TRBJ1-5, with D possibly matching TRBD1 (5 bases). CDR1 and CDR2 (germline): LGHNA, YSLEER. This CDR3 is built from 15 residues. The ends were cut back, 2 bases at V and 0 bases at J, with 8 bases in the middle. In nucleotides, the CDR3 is TGCGCCAGCAGCCAAACAGGCGATAGCAATCAGCCCCAGCATTTT. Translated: CASSQTGDSNQPQHF.

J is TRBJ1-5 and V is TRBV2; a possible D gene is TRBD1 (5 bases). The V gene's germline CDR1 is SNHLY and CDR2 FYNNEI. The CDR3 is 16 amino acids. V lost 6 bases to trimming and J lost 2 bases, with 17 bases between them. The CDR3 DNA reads TGTGCCAGCAGCCACGGTCAGGGAGGAGGCAATCAGCCCCAGCATTTT. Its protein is CASSHGQGGGNQPQHF.

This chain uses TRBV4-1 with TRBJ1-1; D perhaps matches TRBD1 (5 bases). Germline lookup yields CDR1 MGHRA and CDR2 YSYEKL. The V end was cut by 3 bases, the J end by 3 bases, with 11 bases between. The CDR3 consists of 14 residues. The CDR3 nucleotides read TGCGCCAGCAGCCACGGGACCTCCGACACTGAAGCTTTCTTT. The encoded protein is CASSHGTSDTEAFF.

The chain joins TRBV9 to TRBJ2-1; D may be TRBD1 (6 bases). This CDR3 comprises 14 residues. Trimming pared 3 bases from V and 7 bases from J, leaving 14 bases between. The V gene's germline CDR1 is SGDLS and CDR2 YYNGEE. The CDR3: CASSDREAGNEQFF. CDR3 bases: TGTGCCAGCAGCGACAGGGAAGCTGGGAATGAGCAGTTCTTC.

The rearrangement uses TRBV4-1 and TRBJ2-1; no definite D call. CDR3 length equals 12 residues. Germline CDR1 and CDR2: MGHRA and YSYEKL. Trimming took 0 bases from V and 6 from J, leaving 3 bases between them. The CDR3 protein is CASSQETNEQFF. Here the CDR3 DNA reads TGCGCCAGCAGCCAAGAGACCAATGAGCAGTTCTTC.

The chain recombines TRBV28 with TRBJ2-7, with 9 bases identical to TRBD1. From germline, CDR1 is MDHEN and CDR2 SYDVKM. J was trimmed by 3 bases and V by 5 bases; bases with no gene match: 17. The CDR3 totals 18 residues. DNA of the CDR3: TGTGCCAGCAGTGCCGGGACAGGGAATTCTAGGGTCCTCTACGAGCAGTACGTC. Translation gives CASSAGTGNSRVLYEQYV.

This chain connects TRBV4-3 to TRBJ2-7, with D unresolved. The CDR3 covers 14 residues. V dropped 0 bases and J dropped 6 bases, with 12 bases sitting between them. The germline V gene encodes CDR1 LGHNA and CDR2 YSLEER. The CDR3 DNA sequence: TGCGCCAGCAGCCAAGACGCTCTGACGAGCGAGCAGTACTTC. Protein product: CASSQDALTSEQYF.

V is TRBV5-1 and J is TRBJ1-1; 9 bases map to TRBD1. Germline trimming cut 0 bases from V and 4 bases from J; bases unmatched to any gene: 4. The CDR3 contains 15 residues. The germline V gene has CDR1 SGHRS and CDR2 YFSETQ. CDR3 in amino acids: CASSLGGQGVTEAFF. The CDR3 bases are TGCGCCAGCAGCTTGGGGGGACAGGGCGTCACTGAAGCTTTCTTT.

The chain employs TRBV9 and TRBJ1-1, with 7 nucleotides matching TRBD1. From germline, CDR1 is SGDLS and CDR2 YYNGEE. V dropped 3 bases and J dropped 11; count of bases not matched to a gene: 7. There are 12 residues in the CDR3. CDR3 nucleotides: TGTGCCAGCAGCGGGATACAGGGGAGCGCTTTCTTT. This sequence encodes CASSGIQGSAFF.

The CDR3 DNA sequence: TGCGCCAGCAGCCAGGAAGATGAGCAGTTCTTC. Translating gives CASSQEDEQFF. The chain carries TRBV4-3 and TRBJ2-1, with unresolved D. The germline V gene has CDR1 LGHNA and CDR2 YSLEER. V was cut by 3 bases and J by 8 bases, with 5 bases left in between. This CDR3 is built from 11 residues.

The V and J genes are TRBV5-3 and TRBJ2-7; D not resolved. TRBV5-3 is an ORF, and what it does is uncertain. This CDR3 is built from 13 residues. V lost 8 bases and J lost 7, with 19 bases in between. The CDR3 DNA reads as TGTGCCAGCAGCCAAGAGTCGAGCGAGGAGCAGTACTTC. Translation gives CASSQESSEEQYF.

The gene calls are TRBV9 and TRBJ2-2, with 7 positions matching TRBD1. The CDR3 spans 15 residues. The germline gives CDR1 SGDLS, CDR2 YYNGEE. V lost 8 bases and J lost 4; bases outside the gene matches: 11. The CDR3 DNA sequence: TGTGCCAGTACAAAGGACGACAGGGCCACCGGGGAGCTGTTTTTT. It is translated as CASTKDDRATGELFF.

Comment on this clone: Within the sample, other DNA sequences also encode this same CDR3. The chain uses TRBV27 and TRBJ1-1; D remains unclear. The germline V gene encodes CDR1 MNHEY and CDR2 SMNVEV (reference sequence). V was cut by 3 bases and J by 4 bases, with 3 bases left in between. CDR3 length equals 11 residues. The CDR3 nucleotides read TGTGCCAGCAGTTTGGGCACTGAAGCTTTCTTT. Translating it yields CASSLGTEAFF.

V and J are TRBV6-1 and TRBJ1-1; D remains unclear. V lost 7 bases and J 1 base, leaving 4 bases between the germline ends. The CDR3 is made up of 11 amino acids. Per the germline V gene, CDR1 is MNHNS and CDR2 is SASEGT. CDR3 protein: CASNWNTEAFF. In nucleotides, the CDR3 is TGTGCCAGCAACTGGAACACTGAAGCTTTCTTT.

As DNA, the CDR3 is TGTGCCAGCAGCGTAGTCGGGACAGCCTATGGCTACACCTTC. It codes for CASSVVGTAYGYTF. V is TRBV9 and J is TRBJ1-2; 7 bases line up with TRBD1. The length of the CDR3 is 14 residues. V shed 0 bases and J 4 bases; nucleotides not matched to a gene: 3. The germline V gene encodes CDR1 SGDLS and CDR2 YYNGEE.